The 20 T cell receptor beta chains in this list originate from one sample, sequenced in a study of T-cell reconstitution after alpha-beta-depleted transplantation in children. As it was prepared, the TCRbeta library received unique molecular identifiers. One entry per CDR3 protein results from TCRdb running MiXCR on the PCR reads. Here the sample spans just over 950,000 distinct CDR3 sequences, about 31% being singletons. Specimen: PBMCs, mostly from graft donor cells, collected 360 days after TCRalphabeta/CD19-depleted stem cell transplant. Source of these receptors: a boy in the first two years of life who had a stem cell transplant for SCID, so the T cells may come from the graft donor.

This chain joins TRBV28 and TRBJ2-3; D is perhaps TRBD2 (7 bases). Trimming removed 4 bases at V and 6 bases at J, with 20 bases between. The CDR3 covers 16 residues. Looked up from germline, CDR1 is MDHEN and CDR2 is SYDVKM. The CDR3 DNA follows: TGTGCCAGCAGTTCCTCGTGGGGGGGCTCGAGGGATACGCAGTATTTT. Translating gives CASSSSWGGSRDTQYF.

This clonotype was recorded a few times. The genes are TRBV20-1 and TRBJ2-7, with D tentatively TRBD2 (6 bases). CDR1 is DFQATT and CDR2 is SNEGSKA in the germline V gene (reference sequence). V was pared by 3 bases and J by 2 bases, with 17 bases between. The CDR3 has 15 amino acids. The chain's CDR3 is CSASPGGKGPYEQYF. The CDR3 region has the DNA TGCAGTGCTAGCCCCGGAGGGAAGGGACCCTACGAGCAGTACTTC.

V and J are TRBV3-1 and TRBJ1-2; D ambiguous. CDR1 is LGHDT, CDR2 YNNKEL, per germline (reference sequence). The CDR3 spans 13 residues. Between the trimmed V and J ends, which lost 2 bases and 8 bases, there was a span of 12 bases. For the CDR3, the DNA is TGTGCCAGCAGCCAATGGCTGCTGGGAGGCTACACCTTC. This codes for CASSQWLLGGYTF.

This clonotype was counted only a few times. V usage is TRBV20-1 and J usage is TRBJ2-3, with a tentative D call TRBD2 (6 bases). Germline V gene lookup returns CDR1 DFQATT and CDR2 SNEGSKA (reference sequence). CDR3 length: 13 amino acids. V shed 6 bases and J shed 2 bases, with 12 bases lying between them. CDR3 amino acids: CSAKSGYTDTQYF. In nucleotides, the CDR3 is TGCAGTGCGAAAAGCGGGTACACAGATACGCAGTATTTT.

The chain has TRBV20-1 and TRBJ1-1; D remains unclear. This CDR3 comprises 15 residues. With 7 bases removed from V and 4 bases from J, the gap between germline ends came to 22 bases. CDR1 and CDR2 from the germline V gene are DFQATT and SNEGSKA (reference sequence). This CDR3 is CSVRRAGSRTTEAFF. The CDR3 DNA is TGCAGTGTTCGCCGAGCGGGATCACGAACCACTGAAGCTTTCTTT.

The chain uses TRBV19 and TRBJ2-1, with D possibly being TRBD1 (5 bases). V lost 3 bases to trimming and J lost 3 bases, with 12 bases between them. Looked up from germline, CDR1 is LNHDA and CDR2 is SQIVND (reference sequence). The CDR3 sequence is 15 residues long. In DNA, the CDR3 is TGTGCCAGTAGTATGTTCGGACACTACTACAATGAGCAGTTCTTC. Translation: CASSMFGHYYNEQFF.

V is TRBV4-1 and J is TRBJ2-1; D not resolved. V was trimmed by 0 bases and J by 0 bases, leaving 12 bases between them. Germline loops: CDR1 MGHRA, CDR2 YSYEKL. The CDR3 is 17 residues long. CDR3 residues: CASSQDVELSSYNEQFF. In nucleotides, the CDR3 is TGCGCCAGCAGCCAAGATGTGGAACTGAGCTCCTACAATGAGCAGTTCTTC.

There are a few counts of this clonotype. V and J are TRBV28 and TRBJ2-1; D may be TRBD2 (5 bases). CDR1 MDHEN and CDR2 SYDVKM come from the germline V gene. V was cut by 8 bases and J by 9 bases, with 17 bases left in between. The CDR3 sequence is 13 residues long. Written as DNA, the CDR3 is TGTGCCAGCGGGAGCCAACCTGGAGGTGAGCAGTTCTTC. This translates into CASGSQPGGEQFF.

This sequence joins TRBV15 and TRBJ1-5; tentative D call: TRBD1 (5 bases). V shed 0 bases and J shed 4 bases, with 10 bases lying between them. CDR1 is LNHNV, CDR2 YYDKDF, per germline (reference sequence). This CDR3 has 15 residues. The chain's CDR3 is CATSRDLAGNQPQHF. The CDR3 bases are TGTGCCACCAGCAGAGATCTGGCAGGGAATCAGCCCCAGCATTTT.

This chain connects TRBV28 to TRBJ2-7; a possible D gene is TRBD2 (5 bases). The CDR3 is made up of 12 amino acids. Germline V gene data show CDR1 as MDHEN and CDR2 as SYDVKM. Deletions cut 6 bases from V and 12 bases from J, with 18 bases between. The CDR3 sequence: CASSSIGGARYF. The CDR3 coding sequence is TGTGCCAGCAGCTCCATTGGAGGCGCGAGGTACTTC. The entire variable domain, with the rest obtained from reference TRBV28 and TRBJ2-7, is as follows: DVKVTQSSRYLVKRTGEKVFLECVQDMDHENMFWYRQDPGLGLRLIYFSYDVKMKEKGDIPEGYSVSREKKERFSLILESASTNQTSMYLCASSSIGGARYFGPGTRLTVT.

This chain joins TRBV2 and TRBJ1-2, with D perhaps TRBD1 (5 bases). V lost 6 bases and J lost 0, with 11 bases in between. The CDR3 spans 14 residues. Germline V gene data show CDR1 as SNHLY and CDR2 as FYNNEI. The CDR3 nucleotides read TGTGCCAGCAGGGGAGGGGTTTCTAACTATGGCTACACCTTC. It codes for CASRGGVSNYGYTF.

The CDR3 DNA reads as TGTGCCAGCAGTCCCAGGGACAGGGCCCTCACCGGGGAGCTGTTTTTT. Its protein is CASSPRDRALTGELFF. The chain carries TRBV12-3 or TRBV12-4 and TRBJ2-2; TRBD1 matches at 9 bases. After removal of 5 bases from V and 4 bases from J, the junction contained 8 bases not matched to a gene. The CDR3 runs to 16 residues.

J is TRBJ2-3 and V is TRBV7-6, with TRBD2 matching over 8 bases. After removal of 4 bases from V and 3 bases from J, the junction contained 6 bases not matched to a gene. CDR3 length: 15 residues. Germline CDR1 and CDR2: SGHVS and FNYEAQ. CDR3 sequence reads: CASSSGSGGTDTQYF. CDR3 in DNA: TGTGCCAGCAGCTCGGGAAGCGGGGGTACAGATACGCAGTATTTT.

This chain joins TRBV29-1 and TRBJ2-4, with a possible D match to TRBD1 (6 bases). This CDR3 spans 14 amino acids. CDR1 SQVTM and CDR2 ANQGSEA come from the germline V gene. V lost 6 bases and J 1 base, leaving 13 bases between the germline ends. DNA for the CDR3: TGCAGCGTAGCAGGGGAATATGCCAAAAACATTCAGTACTTC. This sequence encodes CSVAGEYAKNIQYF.

This chain connects TRBV12-3 or TRBV12-4 to TRBJ1-1; perhaps TRBD1 as D (5 bases). The V end lost 1 base, the J end lost 8 bases, and 14 bases lay between the germline ends. The CDR3 has 14 amino acids. CDR3 bases: TGTGCCAGCAGTTTAGGCGGCCTGGGGGGGGAAGCTTTCTTT. This sequence encodes CASSLGGLGGEAFF.

This clonotype was seen a few times. The chain employs TRBV6-5 and TRBJ1-1; 8 bases map to TRBD1. This CDR3 has 12 amino acids. Trimming removed 2 bases from V and 8 bases from J; junction bases left unmatched: 1. CDR1 and CDR2 from the germline V gene are MNHEY and SVGAGI. CDR3 loop: CASSYRQGEAFF. The CDR3 coding sequence is TGTGCCAGCAGTTACCGACAGGGGGAAGCTTTCTTT.

The chain links TRBV27 to TRBJ2-3, with 11 bases that match TRBD1. Trimming at V came to 8 bases and at J to 6 bases, leaving 10 bases not matched to a gene. Germline CDR1 is MNHEY and CDR2 is SMNVEV (reference sequence). This CDR3 has 15 residues. As DNA, the CDR3 is TGTGCCAGCCCCACCGGACAGGGGGCGTGGGATACGCAGTATTTT. This translates into CASPTGQGAWDTQYF.

The V call is TRBV20-1, the J call TRBJ2-1; D assignment may be TRBD1 or TRBD2 (5 bases each). This CDR3 has 19 amino acids. From germline, CDR1 is DFQATT and CDR2 SNEGSKA (reference sequence). Between the trimmed V and J ends, which lost 0 bases and 8 bases, there was a span of 29 bases. The CDR3 loop reads CSARDHPGSGSRPPHEQFF. The CDR3, as DNA: TGCAGTGCTAGAGACCACCCAGGGTCGGGGAGCCGTCCCCCTCATGAGCAGTTCTTC.

The CDR3 spells CSARGMEKLFF. For the CDR3, the DNA is TGCAGTGCTAGAGGCATGGAAAAACTGTTTTTT. The chain recombines TRBV20-1 with TRBJ1-4; D unclear. The V and J ends lost 1 base and 8 bases respectively, with 5 bases between them. The CDR3 runs 11 residues. CDR1 and CDR2 (germline): DFQATT, SNEGSKA (reference sequence).

This clonotype was counted many times. The rearrangement uses TRBV29-1 and TRBJ2-5; the D is unclear. The CDR3 consists of 13 residues. The germline V and J ends were trimmed by 3 bases and 5 bases, with 13 bases remaining between them. The germline V gene has CDR1 SQVTM and CDR2 ANQGSEA. The CDR3 DNA is TGCAGCGTTGAGAACTCCCCGAGGGAGACCCAGTACTTC. This sequence encodes CSVENSPRETQYF.